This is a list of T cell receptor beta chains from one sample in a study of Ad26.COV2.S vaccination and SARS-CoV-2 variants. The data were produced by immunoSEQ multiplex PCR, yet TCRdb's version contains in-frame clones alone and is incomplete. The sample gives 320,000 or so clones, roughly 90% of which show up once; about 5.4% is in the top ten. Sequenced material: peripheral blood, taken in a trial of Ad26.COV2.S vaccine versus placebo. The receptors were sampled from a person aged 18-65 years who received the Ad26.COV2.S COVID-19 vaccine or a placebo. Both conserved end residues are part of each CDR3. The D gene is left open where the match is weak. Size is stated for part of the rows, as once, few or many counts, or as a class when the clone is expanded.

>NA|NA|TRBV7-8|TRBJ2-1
CASSFYYFGIWKQFF
TGTGCCAGCAGCTTTTACTACTTTGGGATTTGGAAGCAGTTCTTC
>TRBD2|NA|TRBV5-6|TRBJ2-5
CASSRGLAETQYF
TGTGCCAGCAGCAGGGGACTAGCGGAGACCCAGTACTTC
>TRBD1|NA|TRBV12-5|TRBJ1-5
CASGVGQGNQPQHF
TGTGCTAGTGGTGTCGGACAGGGCAATCAGCCCCAGCATTTT
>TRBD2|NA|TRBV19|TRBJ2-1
CASSRPSGGADEQFF
TGTGCCAGTAGTAGACCTAGCGGGGGGGCCGATGAGCAGTTCTTC
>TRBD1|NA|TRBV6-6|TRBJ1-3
CASRGETGANTIYF
TGTGCCAGCAGAGGGGAGACAGGGGCAAACACCATATATTTT
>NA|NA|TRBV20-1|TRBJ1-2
CSAGPLYGYTF
TGCAGTGCTGGACCACTCTATGGCTACACCTTC
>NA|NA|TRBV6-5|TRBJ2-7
CASSRGLEGYEQYF
TGTGCCAGCAGCCGAGGCCTGGAGGGATACGAGCAGTACTTC
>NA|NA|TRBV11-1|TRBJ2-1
CASSLGGAGEQFF
TGTGCCAGCAGCTTAGGGGGGGCCGGGGAGCAGTTCTTC
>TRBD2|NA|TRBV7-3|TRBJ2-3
CASSPQAGTSASTDTQYF
TGTGCCAGCAGCCCTCAAGCGGGTACTAGCGCAAGCACAGATACGCAGTATTTT
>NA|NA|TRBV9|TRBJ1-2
CASSVSSGGGGYTF
TGTGCCAGCAGCGTATCCTCAGGTGGGGGTGGCTACACCTTC
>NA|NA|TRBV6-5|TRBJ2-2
CASSWGVPGELFF
TGTGCCAGCAGTTGGGGGGTCCCCGGGGAGCTGTTTTTT
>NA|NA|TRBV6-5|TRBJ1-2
CASRLRPTSNYGYTF
TGTGCCAGCAGGCTCCGACCGACATCTAACTATGGCTACACCTTC
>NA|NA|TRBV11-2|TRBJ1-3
CASSWGASGNTIYF
TGTGCCAGCAGCTGGGGGGCTTCTGGAAACACCATATATTTT
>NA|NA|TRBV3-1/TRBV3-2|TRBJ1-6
CASSEGGRSPLHF
TGTGCCAGCAGCGAAGGAGGGCGTTCACCCCTCCACTTT
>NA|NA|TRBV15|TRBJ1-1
CATSRAGVNTEAFF
TGTGCCACCAGCAGAGCAGGGGTTAACACTGAAGCTTTCTTT
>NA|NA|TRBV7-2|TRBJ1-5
CASSPQQYQPQHF
TGTGCCAGCAGCCCCCAGCAATATCAGCCCCAGCATTTT
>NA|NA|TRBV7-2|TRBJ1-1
CASKGETQAEAFF
TGTGCCAGCAAGGGGGAAACACAGGCTGAAGCTTTCTTT
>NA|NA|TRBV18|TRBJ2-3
CASSPGDDIYF
TGTGCCAGCTCACCAGGAGACGACATTTATTTT
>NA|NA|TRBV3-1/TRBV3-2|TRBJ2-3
CASSQPPQGEGGDTQYF
TGTGCCAGCAGCCAACCCCCCCAAGGAGAGGGGGGAGATACGCAGTATTTT
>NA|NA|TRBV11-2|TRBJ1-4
CASSSLTGILFF
TGTGCCAGCAGCTCCTTGACCGGCATACTGTTTTTT
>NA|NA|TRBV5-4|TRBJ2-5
CASSLGNQETQYF
TGTGCCAGCAGCTTGGGAAACCAAGAGACCCAGTACTTC
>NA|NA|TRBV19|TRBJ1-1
CASSDTVNTEAFF
TGTGCCAGTAGTGATACAGTGAACACTGAAGCTTTCTTT
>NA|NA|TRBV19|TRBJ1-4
CASTPGGGGRKLFF
TGTGCCAGTACCCCGGGAGGTGGGGGTAGAAAACTGTTTTTT
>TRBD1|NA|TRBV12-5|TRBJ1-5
CASGSSGTGDQPQHF
TGTGCTAGTGGCTCCTCCGGGACAGGGGATCAGCCCCAGCATTTT
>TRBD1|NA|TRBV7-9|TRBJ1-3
CASSQEGAISYGNTIYF
TGTGCCAGCAGCCAAGAGGGGGCTATCTCCTATGGAAACACCATATATTTT
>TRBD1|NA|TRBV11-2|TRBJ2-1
CASSFGQGDLYNEQFF
TGTGCCAGCAGCTTTGGACAGGGGGACCTATACAATGAGCAGTTCTTC
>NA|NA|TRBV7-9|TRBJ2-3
CASSLAETDTQYF
TGTGCCAGCAGCTTAGCGGAGACAGATACGCAGTATTTT
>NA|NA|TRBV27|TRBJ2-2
CASSSRGPNTGELFF
TGTGCCAGCAGTTCACGGGGGCCGAACACCGGGGAGCTGTTTTTT
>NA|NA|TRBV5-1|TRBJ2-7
CASSLEQGWAYEQYF
TGCGCCAGCAGCTTGGAACAGGGATGGGCCTACGAGCAGTACTTC
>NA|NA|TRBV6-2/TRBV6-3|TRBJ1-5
CASSLTGQINQPQHF
TGTGCCAGCAGCCTCACAGGACAGATCAATCAGCCCCAGCATTTT
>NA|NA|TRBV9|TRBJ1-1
CASSVGAGGRTNTEAFF
TGTGCCAGCAGCGTAGGGGCCGGAGGGAGGACGAACACTGAAGCTTTCTTT
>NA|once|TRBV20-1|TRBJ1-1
CSAAGEDEAFF
TGCAGTGCCGCGGGGGAGGATGAAGCTTTCTTT
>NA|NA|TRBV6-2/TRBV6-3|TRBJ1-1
CASSYRRHTEAFF
TGTGCCAGCAGTTACCGGCGCCACACTGAAGCTTTCTTT
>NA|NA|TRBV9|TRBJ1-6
CASSVVDSMTPLHF
TGTGCCAGCAGCGTAGTGGACAGCATGACACCCCTCCACTTT
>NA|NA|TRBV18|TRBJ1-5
CASSPTAEDQPQHF
TGTGCCAGCTCACCTACAGCGGAAGATCAGCCCCAGCATTTT
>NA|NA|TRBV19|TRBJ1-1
CASSTVQVNTEAFF
TGTGCCAGCTCGACAGTCCAGGTTAACACTGAAGCTTTCTTT
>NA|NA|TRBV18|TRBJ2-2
CASAGTLGGGELFF
TGTGCCAGCGCCGGGACTCTTGGCGGCGGGGAGCTGTTTTTT
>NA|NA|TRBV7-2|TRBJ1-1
CASSSTTLNTEAFF
TGTGCCAGCAGCTCAACGACACTGAACACTGAAGCTTTCTTT
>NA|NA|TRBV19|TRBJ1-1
CASSIDEGNTEAFF
TGTGCCAGTAGTATAGATGAGGGAAACACTGAAGCTTTCTTT
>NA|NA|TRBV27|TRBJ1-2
CASSSPSTGLYGYTF
TGTGCCAGCAGTTCCCCCAGCACAGGGTTGTATGGCTACACCTTC
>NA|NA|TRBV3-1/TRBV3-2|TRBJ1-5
CASGTTVNSNQPQHF
TGTGCCAGCGGTACCACAGTGAATAGCAATCAGCCCCAGCATTTT
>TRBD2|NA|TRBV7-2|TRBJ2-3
CASSLAGGDTQYF
TGTGCCAGCAGCTTGGCGGGGGGGGATACGCAGTATTTT
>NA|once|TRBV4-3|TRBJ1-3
CASSQDQENTIYF
TGCGCCAGCAGCCAAGATCAAGAAAACACCATATATTTT
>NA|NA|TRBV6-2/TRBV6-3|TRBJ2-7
CASSLHLDPHSQYEQYF
TGTGCCAGCAGTCTACACCTGGATCCCCACTCACAATACGAGCAGTACTTC
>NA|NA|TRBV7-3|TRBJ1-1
CASSSDPNTEAFF
TGTGCCAGCAGCTCTGACCCTAACACTGAAGCTTTCTTT
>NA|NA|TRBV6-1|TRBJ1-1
CASSEVETHTEAFF
TGTGCCAGCAGTGAAGTCGAGACTCACACTGAAGCTTTCTTT
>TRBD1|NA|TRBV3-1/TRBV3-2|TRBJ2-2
CASSPIVGQGKAGELFF
TGTGCCAGCAGCCCTATAGTTGGACAGGGGAAGGCCGGGGAGCTGTTTTTT
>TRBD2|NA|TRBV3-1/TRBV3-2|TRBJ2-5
CASSQRVSGSWETQYF
TGTGCCAGCAGCCAGAGGGTTAGCGGGAGTTGGGAGACCCAGTACTTC
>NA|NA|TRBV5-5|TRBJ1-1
CASSHANGLVNTEAFF
TGTGCCAGCAGCCACGCCAATGGCCTCGTGAACACTGAAGCTTTCTTT
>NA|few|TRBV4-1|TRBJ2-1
CASSQDSRDEQFF
TGCGCCAGCAGCCAAGATTCCCGGGATGAGCAGTTCTTC
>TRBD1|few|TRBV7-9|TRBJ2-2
CASSQTGPGELFF
TGTGCCAGCAGCCAGACAGGGCCCGGGGAGCTGTTTTTT
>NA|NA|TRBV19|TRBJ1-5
CASSSAGNQPQHF
TGTGCCAGTAGTAGCGCCGGCAATCAGCCCCAGCATTTT
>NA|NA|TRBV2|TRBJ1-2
CASSFTSGDYGYTF
TGTGCCAGCAGTTTCACAAGCGGGGACTATGGCTACACCTTC
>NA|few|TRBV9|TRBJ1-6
CASSEPGQGFNSPLHF
TGTGCCAGCAGCGAGCCGGGCCAGGGGTTTAATTCACCCCTCCACTTT